One and the same sample provided the 31 T cell receptor beta chains below, sequenced in a study of T cell changes during pregnancy in multiple sclerosis. Repertoires were generated with immunoSEQ multiplex PCR, while TCRdb's copy carries only in-frame clones and drops some. The sample lists 75,000 to 95,000 clones, 93% occurring once. The starting material was peripheral blood, obtained in the second trimester of pregnancy. The receptors stem from a female donor with multiple sclerosis, enrolled in a pregnancy study.

The sample holds one count of this clone. V and J are TRBV15 and TRBJ2-4, with D possibly matching TRBD2 (6 bases). The germline gives CDR1 LNHNV, CDR2 YYDKDF (reference sequence). This CDR3 is 13 amino acids long. Trimming took 5 bases from V and 8 from J, leaving 13 bases between them. CDR3 nucleotide sequence: TGTGCCACCAGCGGGACGGGACTTTACATTCAGTACTTC. Its protein product is CATSGTGLYIQYF.

V usage is TRBV27 and J usage is TRBJ2-7, with 10 positions matching TRBD2. V dropped 3 bases and J dropped 3; count of bases not matched to a gene: 8. There are 16 residues in the CDR3. The V gene's germline CDR1 is MNHEY and CDR2 SMNVEV (reference sequence). CDR3 amino acids: CASSLVLAGRNYEQYF. CDR3 sequence (DNA): TGTGCCAGCAGTTTGGTACTAGCGGGGAGAAACTACGAGCAGTACTTC.

The chain carries TRBV29-1 and TRBJ1-1; no clear D. V dropped 1 base and J dropped 0 bases, with 6 bases sitting between them. Germline assignment: CDR1 SQVTM and CDR2 ANQGSEA. The CDR3 totals 13 residues. In nucleotides, the CDR3 is TGCAGCGTTGAAGCAGACATGAACACTGAAGCTTTCTTT. The encoded protein is CSVEADMNTEAFF.

This chain connects TRBV19 to TRBJ1-1, with D hard to call. Trimming took 6 bases from V and 5 from J, leaving 7 bases between them. Germline lookup yields CDR1 LNHDA and CDR2 SQIVND (reference sequence). This CDR3 is built from 11 residues. The CDR3 here is CASSAGTEAFF. CDR3 sequence (DNA): TGTGCCAGTAGCGCAGGTACTGAAGCTTTCTTT. The full variable domain, completed using reference TRBV19 and TRBJ1-1, is DGGITQSPKYLFRKEGQNVTLSCEQNLNHDAMYWYRQDPGQGLRLIYYSQIVNDFQKGDIAEGYSVSREKKESFPLTVTSAQKNPTAFYLCASSAGTEAFFGQGTRLTVV.

The chain employs TRBV28 and TRBJ1-1; no clear D gene. The germline gives CDR1 MDHEN, CDR2 SYDVKM. The CDR3 length is 14 residues. The V end lost 1 base, the J end lost 4 bases, and 10 bases lay between the germline ends. CDR3 region: CASSLLRASTEAFF. In nucleotides, the CDR3 is TGTGCCAGCAGTTTATTACGTGCGTCCACTGAAGCTTTCTTT.

The chain joins TRBV7-3 to TRBJ2-2; weak D call: TRBD1 (5 bases). Looked up from germline, CDR1 is SGHTA and CDR2 is FQGTGA. The V gene lost 2 bases and the J gene lost 4 bases, with 8 bases spanning the gap. The CDR3 has 14 amino acids. CDR3 sequence (DNA): TGTGCCAGCAGCTTATACCAGGGCACCGGGGAGCTGTTTTTT. It specifies CASSLYQGTGELFF.

The chain couples TRBV6-1 to TRBJ2-2, with a tentative D call TRBD2 (6 bases). This CDR3 is built from 15 residues. The germline V gene encodes CDR1 MNHNS and CDR2 SASEGT. V was cut by 9 bases and J by 3 bases, with 17 bases left in between. The CDR3 spells CASLWGGADTGELFF. For the CDR3, the DNA is TGTGCCAGTCTCTGGGGCGGGGCGGACACCGGGGAGCTGTTTTTT.

The CDR3 DNA reads TGCAGCGTTCTACGCGGGACAGGCGTCTATGGCTACACCTTC. Translation gives CSVLRGTGVYGYTF. The chain has TRBV29-1 and TRBJ1-2; 8 nucleotides align to TRBD1. Germline trimming cut 5 bases from V and 4 bases from J; bases unmatched to any gene: 9. The CDR3 is 14 amino acids. Germline V gene sequence: CDR1 SQVTM, CDR2 ANQGSEA.

V and J are TRBV2 and TRBJ2-7, with 7 bases aligning to TRBD2. Germline V gene lookup returns CDR1 SNHLY and CDR2 FYNNEI. This CDR3 contains 13 residues. The V segment lost 6 bases and the J segment 2 bases; nucleotides outside the gene matches: 4. CDR3 nucleotides: TGTGCCAGCAGGGGGGAGGGAACCTACGAGCAGTACTTC. Its translation is CASRGEGTYEQYF.

V and J are TRBV27 and TRBJ1-1, with 7 bases fitting TRBD1. From germline, CDR1 is MNHEY and CDR2 SMNVEV (reference sequence). V shed 5 bases, J shed 3 bases, and the junction held 6 bases outside the gene matches. The CDR3 loop spans 14 amino acids. The chain's CDR3 is CASSRSTGYTEAFF. The CDR3 DNA follows: TGTGCCAGCAGTCGCTCGACAGGGTACACTGAAGCTTTCTTT.

About this clone itself: Other nucleotide sequences from this sample produce the same CDR3. The chain is built from TRBV6-5 and TRBJ2-3, with no clear D. CDR1 and CDR2 from the germline V gene are MNHEY and SVGAGI. This CDR3 region has 13 residues. V shed 0 bases and J shed 3 bases, with 4 bases lying between them. The CDR3 is CASSYSGTDTQYF. The CDR3 DNA is TGTGCCAGCAGTTACTCCGGGACAGATACGCAGTATTTT.

The chain combines TRBV9 with TRBJ2-7; 9 nucleotides agree with TRBD1. V lost 4 bases and J lost 2; bases outside the gene matches: 13. Germline values: CDR1 SGDLS, CDR2 YYNGEE. The CDR3 loop spans 17 amino acids. CDR3 sequence (DNA): TGTGCCAGCAGCATAGGGGCTGCGGGACAGGGCCCCTACGAGCAGTACTTC. It specifies CASSIGAAGQGPYEQYF.

The V call is TRBV4-2, the J call TRBJ2-5, with 7 bases matching TRBD1. The V gene's germline CDR1 is LGHNA and CDR2 YNFKEQ. J gave up 2 bases and V 0 bases, and 12 bases lay outside the gene matches. The CDR3 sequence is 18 residues long. CDR3 region: CASSQETTGSPRQETQYF. The CDR3 DNA reads TGTGCCAGCAGCCAAGAGACGACAGGGAGCCCCCGACAAGAGACCCAGTACTTC.

The V call is TRBV2, the J call TRBJ1-2; a possible D gene is TRBD1 (5 bases). The CDR3 extends over 15 amino acids. Per the germline V gene, CDR1 is SNHLY and CDR2 is FYNNEI. Trimming shortened V by 6 bases and J by 3 bases, and 17 bases separated the two germline ends. The CDR3 bases are TGTGCCAGCAGCGCCAGGGCCGACAGTTACTATGGCTACACCTTC. Its translation is CASSARADSYYGYTF. Variable domain in full (rest from reference TRBV2 and TRBJ1-2): EPEVTQTPSHQVTQMGQEVILRCVPISNHLYFYWYRQILGQKVEFLVSFYNNEISEKSEIFDDQFSVERPDGSNFTLKIRSTKLEDSAMYFCASSARADSYYGYTFGSGTRLTVV.

The chain links TRBV9 to TRBJ1-1; perhaps TRBD1 as D (5 bases). This CDR3 contains 17 residues. V was cut by 0 bases and J by 1 base, with 16 bases left in between. Germline V gene lookup returns CDR1 SGDLS and CDR2 YYNGEE. DNA for the CDR3: TGTGCCAGCAGCGTAGGTGCCGGGGGGGTGGGGAACACTGAAGCTTTCTTT. It encodes CASSVGAGGVGNTEAFF.

This chain links TRBV4-1 with TRBJ2-7; 7 nucleotides line up with TRBD1. J lost 7 bases, V lost 0 bases, and 6 bases had no gene match. The CDR3 has 14 residues. The germline CDR1 and CDR2 sequences are MGHRA and YSYEKL. In nucleotides, the CDR3 is TGCGCCAGCAGCCAAGAATGGGACAGCTTAGAGCAGTACTTC. Translated: CASSQEWDSLEQYF.

This chain connects TRBV4-2 to TRBJ1-2; TRBD1 matches 10 bases. V shed 4 bases and J 6 bases; nucleotides not matched to a gene: 2. Germline CDR1 reads LGHNA; CDR2 reads YNFKEQ. CDR3 length: 13 residues. The DNA for the CDR3 is TGTGCCAGCAGCCTTGGGACAGGGGATGGCTACACCTTC. Translating it yields CASSLGTGDGYTF.

J is TRBJ2-5 and V is TRBV6-5; the match to TRBD2 covers 12 bases. Germline V gene sequence: CDR1 MNHEY, CDR2 SVGAGI. The V segment lost 4 bases and the J segment 4 bases; nucleotides outside the gene matches: 7. CDR3 length: 16 amino acids. The CDR3 spells CASSSHPSGGAETQYF. CDR3 nucleotide sequence: TGTGCCAGCAGTTCGCACCCTAGCGGGGGGGCAGAGACCCAGTACTTC.

This clone showed up just once. CDR3 sequence reads: CASKGETGHEKLFF. CDR3 DNA: TGTGCCAGCAAAGGGGAGACAGGCCATGAAAAACTGTTTTTT. The chain couples TRBV6-1 to TRBJ1-4; possible D gene TRBD1, 6 bases. The CDR3 is made up of 14 amino acids. Trimming removed 7 bases at V and 6 bases at J, with 15 bases between. Germline loops: CDR1 MNHNS, CDR2 SASEGT.

This clone was seen only once. The chain couples TRBV7-6 to TRBJ1-4; unclear D gene. This CDR3 is built from 15 residues. Germline V lookup: CDR1 SGHVS, CDR2 FNYEAQ. Trimming cost V 1 base and J 3 bases, with 9 bases left between them. CDR3 residues: CASSLEMAANEKLFF. The CDR3 DNA follows: TGTGCCAGCAGCTTAGAGATGGCAGCTAATGAAAAACTGTTTTTT.

CDR3 nucleotide sequence: TGTGCCATCAGTGAGTCGTGGAGGGGGCGAGGCTCACCCCTCCACTTT. It yields the protein CAISESWRGRGSPLHF. The V gene is TRBV10-3, the J gene TRBJ1-6; 7 bases map to TRBD1. The ends lost 0 bases at V and 10 bases at J; junction bases unmatched: 9. Germline CDR1 and CDR2: ENHRY and SYGVKD. This CDR3 is built from 16 residues.

This clone came up once. This chain uses TRBV6-4 with TRBJ2-3, with 9 bases lining up with TRBD1. Germline V gives CDR1 MRHNA, CDR2 SNTAGT. The CDR3 spans 16 residues. The V gene end was trimmed by 2 bases and the J gene end by 3 bases; junction bases not matched to a gene: 6. This CDR3 is CASSDGTGFGTDTQYF. CDR3 nucleotides: TGTGCCAGCAGTGACGGGACAGGGTTTGGGACAGATACGCAGTATTTT.

The chain combines TRBV6-6 with TRBJ2-1; the D gene is possibly TRBD2 (6 bases). With 4 bases removed from V and 4 bases from J, the gap between germline ends came to 11 bases. Germline CDR1 MNHNY, CDR2 SVGAGI (reference sequence). This CDR3 spans 14 amino acids. DNA of the CDR3: TGTGCCAGCAGTTTTACCGGGACTTACAATGAGCAGTTCTTC. As protein: CASSFTGTYNEQFF.

About this clone: In the same sample, other DNA sequences code for this CDR3. The J gene is TRBJ1-1, the V gene TRBV29-1; 11 nucleotides match TRBD1. V was pared by 6 bases and J by 5 bases, with 2 bases of the junction left unmatched. The CDR3 consists of 12 residues. In germline, CDR1 is SQVTM, CDR2 ANQGSEA. CDR3 sequence: CSVGQGGTEAFF. As DNA, the CDR3 is TGCAGCGTGGGACAGGGGGGGACTGAAGCTTTCTTT.

The chain couples TRBV10-1 to TRBJ1-4, with 10 positions matching TRBD1. Looked up from germline, CDR1 is WNHNN and CDR2 is SYGVQD (reference sequence). The CDR3 extends over 16 amino acids. The V gene end was trimmed by 6 bases and the J gene end by 5 bases; junction bases not matched to a gene: 9. The CDR3 DNA is TGCGCCAGCAGGGGGACAGGGGAACGCCAAAATGAAAAACTGTTTTTT. This codes for CASRGTGERQNEKLFF.

The chain employs TRBV7-9 and TRBJ1-5; 9 bases align to TRBD1. Germline V lookup: CDR1 SEHNR, CDR2 FQNEAQ (reference sequence). This CDR3 comprises 15 residues. Trimming removed 1 base from V and 4 bases from J; junction bases left unmatched: 2. The CDR3 coding sequence is TGTGCCAGCAGCTTAGACGGACAGGGGAATCAGCCCCAGCATTTT. Translated, it gives CASSLDGQGNQPQHF.

V and J are TRBV9 and TRBJ1-1, with TRBD1 matching over 8 bases. V lost 3 bases to trimming and J lost 4 bases; unmatched junction nucleotides: 5. This CDR3 spans 14 amino acids. Germline V CDR1 and CDR2: SGDLS, YYNGEE. CDR3 in amino acids: CASSGQGRGTEAFF. CDR3 nucleotides: TGTGCCAGCAGCGGACAGGGGAGAGGCACTGAAGCTTTCTTT.

This rearrangement joins TRBV11-2 to TRBJ2-7; 8 nucleotides agree with TRBD1. The CDR3 is 14 amino acids. Trimming removed 7 bases from V and 0 bases from J; junction bases left unmatched: 5. CDR1 and CDR2 from the germline V gene are SGHAT and FQNNGV. CDR3 in DNA: TGTGCCAGCAACTCCGGGACAGGCTCCTACGAGCAGTACTTC. Its protein product is CASNSGTGSYEQYF.

The rearrangement uses TRBV7-9 and TRBJ1-4, with TRBD1 matching 9 bases. The length of the CDR3 is 14 residues. Germline V gene lookup returns CDR1 SEHNR and CDR2 FQNEAQ (reference sequence). J gave up 7 bases and V 4 bases, and 4 bases lay outside the gene matches. In DNA form, the CDR3 reads TGTGCCAGCAGCTCGGGACAGGGAATTGAAAAACTGTTTTTT. Translation gives CASSSGQGIEKLFF. The full variable domain, in which reference TRBV7-9 and TRBJ1-4 provide the parts outside the CDR3, is DTGVSQNPRHKITKRGQNVTFRCDPISEHNRLYWYRQTLGQGPEFLTYFQNEAQLEKSRLLSDRFSAERPKGSFSTLEIQRTEQGDSAMYLCASSSGQGIEKLFFGSGTQLSVL.

The V gene is TRBV9, the J gene TRBJ2-1; 7 nucleotides line up with TRBD2. V lost 0 bases, J lost 7 bases, and 7 bases stayed unmatched. The CDR3 loop spans 15 amino acids. Germline V gene data show CDR1 as SGDLS and CDR2 as YYNGEE. CDR3 region: CASSVGAGVRNEQFF. The CDR3 DNA reads TGTGCCAGCAGCGTAGGGGCGGGGGTCAGGAATGAGCAGTTCTTC.

The V call is TRBV19, the J call TRBJ2-7; 9 bases fit TRBD2. This CDR3 is built from 14 residues. Trimming removed 8 bases from V and 0 bases from J; junction bases left unmatched: 5. Germline V gene lookup returns CDR1 LNHDA and CDR2 SQIVND (reference sequence). The CDR3 spells CASSRTSVSYEQYF. CDR3 DNA sequence: TGTGCCAGTTCGAGGACTAGCGTCTCCTACGAGCAGTACTTC.